This is a list of T cell receptor beta chains from one sample in a study of human T cells and chemical hapten exposure. TCRdb reprocessed the RACE reads with MiXCR, giving one entry per CDR3 protein. Of about 260,000 distinct CDR3 sequences listed, over 8% were seen once; the top ten hold over 2%. The sequenced sample was whole blood, obtained in connection with sensitization to the hapten diphenylcyclopropenone (DPC). Source of these receptors: a woman in her thirties or forties with alopecia areata. Some clones in this sample may be carry-over from other donors' samples. CDR3s include the opening cysteine and the closing phenylalanine or tryptophan. Each record gives: V gene, D gene, clone size, J gene, CDR3 protein, CDR3 DNA. D genes are given only for firm matches. Some rows have no size entry. The others give once, few or many, or a class for an expanded clone.

>TRBV28|TRBD2|many|TRBJ2-1
CASSLGTSGSNEQFF
TGTGCCAGCAGTTTAGGGACTAGTGGGAGCAATGAGCAGTTCTTC
>TRBV9|TRBD2|few|TRBJ2-5
CASSVGSSGSSETQYF
TGTGCCAGCAGCGTAGGGTCTAGCGGGAGTTCGGAGACCCAGTACTTC
>TRBV21-1|.|.|TRBJ2-4
CASSKADGTGGAKNIQYF
TGTGCCAGCAGCAAAGCGGACGGGACAGGGGGAGCCAAAAACATTCAGTACTTC
>TRBV30|.|few|TRBJ2-5
CAWSVRRFQETQYF
TGTGCCTGGAGTGTTAGACGGTTCCAAGAGACCCAGTACTTC
>TRBV29-1|.|.|TRBJ2-1
CSVAGQGQFF
TGCAGCGTTGCTGGCCAAGGGCAGTTCTTC
>TRBV27|.|few|TRBJ2-7
CASRDGTDYEQYF
TGTGCCAGCAGGGATGGTACAGACTACGAGCAGTACTTC
>TRBV25-1|.|few|TRBJ2-7
CASSERGGGVQGHEQYF
TGTGCCAGCAGTGAAAGGGGAGGGGGGGTCCAGGGCCACGAGCAGTACTTC
>TRBV7-2|TRBD1|.|TRBJ1-1
CASSLVLTGAAEAFF
TGTGCCAGCAGCTTAGTTCTGACAGGGGCGGCTGAAGCTTTCTTT
>TRBV7-2|.|few|TRBJ1-6
CASSLRSPGQESSYNSPLHF
TGTGCCAGCAGCTTACGTTCCCCGGGACAAGAAAGCTCCTATAATTCACCCCTCCACTTT
>TRBV10-2|.|.|TRBJ2-7
CASKSPRWDYEQYF
TGCGCCAGCAAGTCCCCCCGGTGGGACTACGAGCAGTACTTC
>TRBV20-1|.|.|TRBJ1-3
CSASGATGNTIYF
TGCAGTGCTAGTGGTGCTACTGGAAACACCATATATTTT
>TRBV5-1|.|many|TRBJ1-1
CASSLGAGAASTEAFF
TGCGCCAGCAGCTTGGGGGCAGGGGCCGCGTCTACTGAAGCTTTCTTT
>TRBV18|.|few|TRBJ1-4
CASSPPGLSNEKLFF
TGTGCCAGCTCACCACCGGGTCTCTCTAATGAAAAACTGTTTTTT
>TRBV6-2/TRBV6-3|.|.|TRBJ2-1
CASSYDYHNEQFF
TGTGCCAGCAGTTACGACTACCACAATGAGCAGTTCTTC
>TRBV5-1|.|.|TRBJ1-6
CASSALSNSPLHF
TGCGCCAGCAGCGCCCTTTCGAATTCACCCCTCCACTTT
>TRBV6-5|TRBD2|many|TRBJ2-2
CASRPPGLASGELFF
TGTGCCAGCAGGCCACCGGGACTAGCGTCCGGGGAGCTGTTTTTT
>TRBV12-3/TRBV12-4|TRBD1|.|TRBJ2-7
CASSRPGTGDYEQYF
TGTGCCAGCAGTCGCCCCGGGACAGGGGATTACGAGCAGTACTTC
>TRBV6-2/TRBV6-3|TRBD1|few|TRBJ2-7
CASRPTGSYEQYF
TGTGCCAGCAGACCGACAGGGAGCTACGAGCAGTACTTC
>TRBV7-2|TRBD1|few|TRBJ1-2
CASSAIGQGSYGYTF
TGTGCCAGCAGCGCCATTGGACAGGGCAGCTATGGCTACACCTTC
>TRBV20-1|.|many|TRBJ2-1
CSALSGREQFF
TGCAGTGCTCTTAGCGGAAGGGAGCAGTTCTTC
>TRBV9|TRBD2|many|TRBJ2-3
CASSPSGRGTDTQYF
TGTGCCAGCAGTCCAAGCGGGAGGGGCACAGATACGCAGTATTTT
>TRBV6-5|TRBD2|.|TRBJ2-1
CASSFRQTSDSYNEQFF
TGTGCCAGCAGTTTCAGACAGACTAGCGACTCCTACAATGAGCAGTTCTTC
>TRBV29-1|.|few|TRBJ2-2
CSVLKGSTGELFF
TGCAGCGTTCTGAAGGGGAGCACCGGGGAGCTGTTTTTT
>TRBV9|.|few|TRBJ2-3
CASSVKGTGFTDTQYF
TGTGCCAGCAGCGTTAAGGGGACTGGATTCACAGATACGCAGTATTTT
>TRBV29-1|TRBD2|.|TRBJ2-5
CSVELAGGQTETQYF
TGCAGCGTTGAACTAGCGGGAGGGCAAACAGAGACCCAGTACTTC
>TRBV6-2/TRBV6-3|TRBD1|few|TRBJ2-4
CASSRDREDIQYF
TGTGCCAGCAGTCGGGACAGGGAGGACATTCAGTACTTC
>TRBV27|.|.|TRBJ2-3
CASSFWSIASTDTQYF
TGTGCCAGCAGTTTTTGGTCAATTGCTAGCACAGATACGCAGTATTTT
>TRBV7-9|.|few|TRBJ2-3
CASSVVSDTQYF
TGTGCCAGCAGCGTAGTCTCAGATACGCAGTATTTT
>TRBV7-3|.|few|TRBJ1-1
CASSADSNTEAFF
TGTGCCAGCAGCGCCGACAGCAACACTGAAGCTTTCTTT
>TRBV7-9|.|.|TRBJ2-5
CASSFQNSQETQYF
TGTGCCAGCAGCTTTCAGAACAGTCAAGAGACCCAGTACTTC
>TRBV28|.|few|TRBJ1-6
CASSLWTGDASSPLHF
TGTGCCAGCAGTTTATGGACGGGGGACGCCTCTTCACCCCTCCACTTT
>TRBV5-1|.|.|TRBJ2-3
CASSAGTVVGDTQYF
TGCGCCAGCAGCGCAGGGACTGTAGTAGGGGATACGCAGTATTTT
>TRBV20-1|.|many|TRBJ1-2
CSALEDGNGYTF
TGCAGTGCTCTTGAAGATGGGAATGGCTACACCTTC
>TRBV7-9|TRBD2|.|TRBJ2-7
CASSKAGPWPEQYF
TGTGCCAGCAGCAAAGCGGGACCTTGGCCCGAGCAGTACTTC
>TRBV5-1|.|few|TRBJ2-5
CASSPASGVETQYF
TGCGCCAGCAGCCCTGCGTCAGGGGTGGAGACCCAGTACTTC
>TRBV10-2|.|few|TRBJ1-6
CASRALQGNNNSPLHF
TGCGCCAGCAGAGCACTTCAGGGGAATAATAATTCACCCCTCCACTTT
>TRBV7-3|.|few|TRBJ1-1
CASSLMGSSTEAFF
TGTGCCAGCAGCTTAATGGGATCAAGCACTGAAGCTTTCTTT